What follows are 4 T cell receptor beta chains derived from one specimen sequenced in a study of cytotoxic CD8 clonotypes in ibrutinib-treated CLL. Assay used: immunoSEQ multiplex PCR; TCRdb lists only in-frame clones, some missing. The data show tens of thousands of clones, with 70% to 90% seen just once and roughly 21% held by the top ten. The sequencing used PBMCs, collected after 24 months of ibrutinib treatment. The receptors shown here come from a human donor with chronic lymphocytic leukemia.

The chain couples TRBV28 to TRBJ1-5; tentatively, D is TRBD1 (5 bases). CDR1 is MDHEN and CDR2 is SYDVKM in the germline V gene. This CDR3 comprises 15 residues. CDR3 nucleotide sequence: TGTGCTTCATATGTCGGGGGGAATGGCAATCAGCCCCAGCATTTT. Translation: CASYVGGNGNQPQHF.

The chain joins TRBV5-4 to TRBJ2-1, with D possibly matching TRBD2 (6 bases). There are 14 residues in the CDR3. CDR1 is SGHNT, CDR2 YYREEE, per germline (reference sequence). V was cut by 0 bases and J by 9 bases, with 13 bases left in between. CDR3 sequence: CASSLASSVTEQFF. The CDR3 DNA reads as TGTGCCAGCAGCTTGGCTTCTAGCGTGACTGAGCAGTTCTTC.

J is TRBJ1-2 and V is TRBV7-9, with 8 bases lining up with TRBD1. The CDR3 totals 14 residues. Germline trimming cut 4 bases from V and 6 bases from J; bases unmatched to any gene: 7. Germline CDR1 is SEHNR and CDR2 is FQNEAQ (reference sequence). The CDR3 sequence is CASSSPRTGHGYTF. The CDR3 bases are TGTGCCAGCAGCTCACCTCGGACAGGGCATGGCTACACCTTC.

The chain recombines TRBV18 with TRBJ2-7; D may match TRBD1 or TRBD2 (5 bases each). This CDR3 contains 14 residues. Trimming left V 6 bases short and J 6 bases short, with 18 bases between. Germline V CDR1 and CDR2: KGHSH, LQKENI. The CDR3 region is CASSPGRGAREQYF. The CDR3 DNA follows: TGTGCCAGCTCCCCGGGCAGAGGGGCGCGCGAGCAGTACTTC.